This TCR beta chain was captured in a study of STAT5B mutations in CD4+ large granular lymphocyte leukemia. The CDR3 consists of 14 residues. V shed 7 bases and J 4 bases; nucleotides not matched to a gene: 7. CDR1 and CDR2 (germline): LNHDA, SQIVND (reference sequence). The sample holds a few counts of this clone. The antigen is unknown. Study observations and caveats: 8/27 top patient clones versus 2/35 control clones were TRBV06-family.

Clones were read by immunoSEQ multiplex PCR, and TCRdb kept only the in-frame ones, dropping some. The sample records approximately 34,000 clones, about 71% being singletons. The origin of this receptor is a human donor in good health. The chain combines TRBV19 with TRBJ2-1; 7 bases line up with TRBD1. Sequencing was done on a sample of CD4+ T cells from blood buffy coats. CDR3 protein: CASTLQGPYNEQFF. CDR3 sequence (DNA): TGTGCCAGTACCTTACAGGGGCCTTACAATGAGCAGTTCTTC.